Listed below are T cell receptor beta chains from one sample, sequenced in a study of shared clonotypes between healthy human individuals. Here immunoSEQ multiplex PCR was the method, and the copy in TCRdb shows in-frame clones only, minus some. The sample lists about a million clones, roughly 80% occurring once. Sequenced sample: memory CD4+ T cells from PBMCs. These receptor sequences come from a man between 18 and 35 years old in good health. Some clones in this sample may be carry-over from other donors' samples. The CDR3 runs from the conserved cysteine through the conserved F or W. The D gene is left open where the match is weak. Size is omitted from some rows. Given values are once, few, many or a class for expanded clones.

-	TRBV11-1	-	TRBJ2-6	TGTGCCAGCAGCCATGCCATCGGGCGCTCTGGGGCCAACGTCCTGACTTTC	CASSHAIGRSGANVLTF
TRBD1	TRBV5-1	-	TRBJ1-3	TGCGCCAGCAGCCCGCGGACAGGGGGGATTCCTAACACCATATATTTT	CASSPRTGGIPNTIYF
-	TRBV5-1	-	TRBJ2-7	TGCGCCAGCAGGAGGACTCCCGACTACGAGCAGTACTTC	CASRRTPDYEQYF
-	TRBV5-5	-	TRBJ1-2	TGTGCCAGCAGCCTGGGACGGACTTATGGCTACACCTTC	CASSLGRTYGYTF
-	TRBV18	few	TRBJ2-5	TGTGCCAGCTCACCATCGGGGGGCATTGAGACCCAGTACTTC	CASSPSGGIETQYF
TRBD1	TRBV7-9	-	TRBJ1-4	TGTGCCAGCAGCTCAACCGCAGGGGGCGGGGAACTGTTTTTT	CASSSTAGGGELFF
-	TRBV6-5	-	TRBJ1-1	TGTGCCAGCAACCGGGATTGGGGCACTGAAGCTTTCTTT	CASNRDWGTEAFF
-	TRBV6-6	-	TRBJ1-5	TGTGCCAGCAGGTTGACACACTATAGCAATCAGCCCCAGCATTTT	CASRLTHYSNQPQHF
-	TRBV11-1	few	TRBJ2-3	TGTGCCAGCAGCTTAGGTTTAGACTACTTTACAGATACGCAGTATTTT	CASSLGLDYFTDTQYF
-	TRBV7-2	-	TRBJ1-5	TGTGCCAGCAGCTTAGGATTGGGGAGAATGTTTCAGCCCCAGCATTTT	CASSLGLGRMFQPQHF
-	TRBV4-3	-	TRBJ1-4	TGCGCCAGCAGCCAAGATACAGGGAGGGAGAATGAAAAACTGTTTTTT	CASSQDTGRENEKLFF